A selection of T cell receptor beta chains follows, all from one sample in a study of blood T cell repertoires in COVID-19. Profiling relied on immunoSEQ multiplex PCR, and the TCRdb table lists in-frame clones only, not all of them. The sample lists more than 85,000 clones; roughly 80% were seen once. The specimen was peripheral blood. These TCRs come from an elderly man with active or convalescent COVID-19. CDR3s include the opening cysteine and the closing phenylalanine or tryptophan. The D gene is left open where the match is weak. A row's size may be missing; if present it is once, few, many or a size class.

CDR3 DNA	CDR3 protein	D gene	clone size	V gene	J gene
TGTGCCAGCAGCGTGTCAGGGGCCTGGGGTAGGACCGGGGAGCTGTTTTTT	CASSVSGAWGRTGELFF	.	.	TRBV9	TRBJ2-2
TGTGCCAGCAGTCGAGACTACGGGACAAGCTCTGGAAACACCATATATTTT	CASSRDYGTSSGNTIYF	.	.	TRBV28	TRBJ1-3
TGTGCCAGCAGTCAGAACGGAGGCAGATCACCCCTCCACTTT	CASSQNGGRSPLHF	.	.	TRBV6-5	TRBJ1-6
TGTGCCAGCAGCCCGGAATTACAGGGGCCTTATGGCTACACCTTC	CASSPELQGPYGYTF	TRBD1	.	TRBV3-1/TRBV3-2	TRBJ1-2
TGTGCCAGCAGTGGACTCTCAGGGGGACCCGATCAGCCCCAGCATTTT	CASSGLSGGPDQPQHF	TRBD1	medium-sized	TRBV6-1	TRBJ1-5
TGTGCCAGCAGCGTAGAACAGGGGGGGCAGGCTTTCTTT	CASSVEQGGQAFF	TRBD1	.	TRBV9	TRBJ1-1
TGTGCCAGCAGCTTGGCCCCCCAGAACGCAGATACGCAGTATTTT	CASSLAPQNADTQYF	.	.	TRBV5-5	TRBJ2-3
TGTGCCAGCAGTCAGTTGGGGGGCCAAGAGACCCAGTACTTC	CASSQLGGQETQYF	.	.	TRBV27	TRBJ2-5
TGCGCCAGCAGTCACCGGGGCACTGAAGCTTTCTTT	CASSHRGTEAFF	.	.	TRBV10-1	TRBJ1-1
TGTGCCAGCAGCGTCGTCGGGGAGCAGTACTTC	CASSVVGEQYF	.	.	TRBV7-2	TRBJ2-7
TGTGCCAGCGGTCCGGGACAGTATAGCAATCAGCCCCAGCATTTT	CASGPGQYSNQPQHF	TRBD1	.	TRBV28	TRBJ1-5
TGTGCCAGCAGCGCCCATGCTGGAGTGAGCACTGAAGCTTTCTTT	CASSAHAGVSTEAFF	.	.	TRBV7-8	TRBJ1-1
TGTGCCAGCAGGAACAGGGGATGGTTGAACACTGAAGCTTTCTTT	CASRNRGWLNTEAFF	TRBD1	once	TRBV2	TRBJ1-1
TGTGCCAGCAGCCCTAGACAGGGGGCGCAAGAGACCCAGTACTTC	CASSPRQGAQETQYF	TRBD1	.	TRBV27	TRBJ2-5
TGTGCCATCAGTGATTCCAGGGGAGAGGGTGAAAAACTGTTTTTT	CAISDSRGEGEKLFF	.	.	TRBV10-3	TRBJ1-4
TGTGCCAGCATCTTGGGGGGACAGGGGACAGATACGCAGTATTTT	CASILGGQGTDTQYF	TRBD1	.	TRBV6-5	TRBJ2-3
TGTGCCAGCTCACCACCGCTATCAAAGGGGGTCTCTCAGTATTTT	CASSPPLSKGVSQYF	.	.	TRBV18	TRBJ2-3
TGCGCCAGTCCATATGGCTACACCTTC	CASPYGYTF	.	.	TRBV4-1	TRBJ1-2
TGTGCCAGCAGCCTGGGACAGATTAATGAAAAACTGTTTTTT	CASSLGQINEKLFF	TRBD1	once	TRBV7-9	TRBJ1-4
TGTGCCAGCAGCTTAGGATTCGGGACAGCCCTCACCGGGGAGCTGTTTTTT	CASSLGFGTALTGELFF	TRBD1	once	TRBV11-2	TRBJ2-2
TGTGCCAGCAGTCCCTGGACAGGGCCAAGATTAAACACTGAAGCTTTCTTT	CASSPWTGPRLNTEAFF	TRBD1	.	TRBV27	TRBJ1-1
TGTGCCAGCAGTCCCAGTTACAGGAATCAGCCCCAGCATTTT	CASSPSYRNQPQHF	.	.	TRBV28	TRBJ1-5
TGTGCCAGCAGCCTACAGGGGGCCTCCGCCGGGGAGCTGTTTTTT	CASSLQGASAGELFF	TRBD1	.	TRBV7-9	TRBJ2-2
TGTGCCAGTATTCCCCAGGGTACTTTCTATGGCTACACCTTC	CASIPQGTFYGYTF	.	.	TRBV19	TRBJ1-2
TGTGCCAGCAGCTTAGGCCGGTCTAGCGGGGGGGCCGAGACAGATACGCAGTATTTT	CASSLGRSSGGAETDTQYF	TRBD2	.	TRBV7-2	TRBJ2-3
TGTGCCAGCAGCTTAGGCCCCGCCAGGGGGGTCGGACAGCACAATGAGCAGTTCTTC	CASSLGPARGVGQHNEQFF	.	.	TRBV13	TRBJ2-1
TGTGCCAGTAGTCCTCGGACAGATGGCAGGGATCAGCCCCAGCATTTT	CASSPRTDGRDQPQHF	.	.	TRBV19	TRBJ1-5
TGTGCCAGCAGTCCCAGATTGGGGGGATTTGGGGATACGCAGTATTTT	CASSPRLGGFGDTQYF	.	once	TRBV6-6	TRBJ2-3
TGTGCCAGCAGTTCATCCGGGGGCGAGCAGTACTTC	CASSSSGGEQYF	.	.	TRBV12-3/TRBV12-4	TRBJ2-7
TGTGCCAGCAGTTTCGGGGGGCGAGAGACCCAGTACTTC	CASSFGGRETQYF	.	.	TRBV12-3/TRBV12-4	TRBJ2-5
TGTGCCATCAGTGAGTCGGTCGGGGGGTCGGGAGAGACCCAGTACTTC	CAISESVGGSGETQYF	TRBD2	once	TRBV10-3	TRBJ2-5
TGTGCCAGCAGTCGACTCAGACAGACCGGGGAGCTGTTTTTT	CASSRLRQTGELFF	.	.	TRBV2	TRBJ2-2
TGCGCCAGCAGTGAGGGACTAGCGGGGGCCTTTTTCAATGAGCAGTTCTTC	CASSEGLAGAFFNEQFF	TRBD2	.	TRBV10-1	TRBJ2-1
TGTGCCAGCAGCTTAGATGGGCCTGGAAACACCATATATTTT	CASSLDGPGNTIYF	.	few	TRBV7-9	TRBJ1-3
TGTGCCAGCACCTCCGGGGTTTTGAACACCGGGGAGCTGTTTTTT	CASTSGVLNTGELFF	.	.	TRBV11-3	TRBJ2-2
TGTGCCAGTAGTATCAGTCTTCGGACAACCATTGGAAGTGGGGCCAACGTCCTGACTTTC	CASSISLRTTIGSGANVLTF	.	.	TRBV19	TRBJ2-6
TGTGCCTGGAGTGTATCTAAGGACAGCAGATATAATTCACCCCTCCACTTT	CAWSVSKDSRYNSPLHF	.	.	TRBV30	TRBJ1-6
TGTGCCAGCAGCCACCGGGGGGATAAGTACGAGCAGTACTTC	CASSHRGDKYEQYF	TRBD2	.	TRBV3-1/TRBV3-2	TRBJ2-7
TGTGCCAGCAGTTTAAGGTTGGAGGGCTACACCTTC	CASSLRLEGYTF	.	once	TRBV28	TRBJ1-2
TGTGCCAGTAGTTCCACGGGTTATAGCAATCAGCCCCAGCATTTT	CASSSTGYSNQPQHF	.	few	TRBV19	TRBJ1-5
TGCGCCAGCAGCTTAAGAGTCGGGACACTTTACGAGCAGTACTTC	CASSLRVGTLYEQYF	.	.	TRBV5-1	TRBJ2-7
TGCGCCAGCAGGGACGTCGGGGGAAACACTGAAGCTTTCTTT	CASRDVGGNTEAFF	.	.	TRBV10-2	TRBJ1-1
TGTGCCAGCAGCTTCGCCAGGAATCAAGAGACCCAGTACTTC	CASSFARNQETQYF	.	.	TRBV5-4	TRBJ2-5
TGTGCTAGCAGCCACAGGGGGCGGGAGACCCAGTACTTC	CASSHRGRETQYF	TRBD1	.	TRBV7-7	TRBJ2-5
TGTGCCAGCAGCGTAGCCGGGGTGGGGAACACCGGGGAGCTGTTTTTT	CASSVAGVGNTGELFF	.	.	TRBV9	TRBJ2-2
TGTGCCAGCAGTATAGGCGGCGGGGTACCTCCAACTAGCACAGATACGCAGTATTTT	CASSIGGGVPPTSTDTQYF	.	.	TRBV19	TRBJ2-3
TGTGCCAGCAGCTGGGGACAGGGAGGCTCTGGAAACACCATATATTTT	CASSWGQGGSGNTIYF	TRBD1	.	TRBV7-8	TRBJ1-3
TGTGCCAGCAGCCAAGCGGTAATTCCCAGGGGCTCCTACGAGCAGTACTTC	CASSQAVIPRGSYEQYF	.	few	TRBV4-2	TRBJ2-7
TGTGCCAGCAGCCTCCGGACAGGGGGCGCCGGGTCTAATGAAAAACTGTTTTTT	CASSLRTGGAGSNEKLFF	TRBD1	.	TRBV3-1/TRBV3-2	TRBJ1-4
TGTGCCAGCAGCCTCACTCGGCCCCCATTGGGCGGAAACACCATATATTTT	CASSLTRPPLGGNTIYF	.	.	TRBV7-8	TRBJ1-3
TGTGCCTGGGGACCGGGACAGACGAAAGAGACCCAGTACTTC	CAWGPGQTKETQYF	TRBD1	.	TRBV30	TRBJ2-5
TGTGCCAGCAGCCAAGGGGTTAACAGGGTGGGGAATACTTTCTTT	CASSQGVNRVGNTFF	.	.	TRBV4-2	TRBJ1-1
TGTGCCAGCGGGGAGAGGTTGGGTCAGCCCCAGCATTTT	CASGERLGQPQHF	.	few	TRBV21-1	TRBJ1-5